The 9 T cell receptor beta chains given below trace back to one sample, sequenced in a study of blood T cells in healthy people across ages. A second roughly 7 to 11 cycle PCR used barcoded and J-beta primers. TCRdb itself ran the 5' RACE reads through MiXCR, one entry per CDR3 protein. The sample records about 780,000 distinct CDR3 sequences, about half being singletons. Source material: blood. The receptor set was obtained from a man older than 75 in good health.

The chain employs TRBV29-1 and TRBJ2-1, with 9 bases fitting TRBD1. V shed 6 bases and J 5 bases; nucleotides not matched to a gene: 5. The CDR3 has 13 residues. The V gene's germline CDR1 is SQVTM and CDR2 ANQGSEA. The CDR3 DNA reads TGCAGCGTGGGACAGGGCCCACACAATGAGCAGTTCTTC. As protein: CSVGQGPHNEQFF.

This clonotype occurred once. The V call is TRBV21-1, the J call TRBJ2-4; TRBD1, the table's D call, lacks a check against the DNA. TRBV21-1 has pseudogene status. The CDR3 extends over 15 amino acids. The CDR3 reads CASSKAGGGSNIQYF. As DNA, the CDR3 is TGTGCCAGCAGCAAAGCAGGGGGGGGTTCAAACATTCAGTACTTC.

The chain couples TRBV6-1 to TRBJ1-2, with D possibly matching TRBD1 (6 bases). Germline V gene sequence: CDR1 MNHNS, CDR2 SASEGT. Trimming removed 7 bases at V and 8 bases at J, with 20 bases between. There are 14 residues in the CDR3. CDR3 nucleotide sequence: TGTGCCAGCATCGAAGGGGGGACCCTCGACGGCTACACCTTC. Amino acid sequence: CASIEGGTLDGYTF.

This clonotype has a handful of counts. The chain employs TRBV20-1 and TRBJ2-5, with 7 bases identical to TRBD1. The V gene end was trimmed by 2 bases and the J gene end by 4 bases; junction bases not matched to a gene: 4. CDR3 size: 13 residues. Germline V lookup: CDR1 DFQATT, CDR2 SNEGSKA (reference sequence). The CDR3 DNA reads TGCAGTGCTAGAAAGACAGGGCTAGAGACCCAGTACTTC. It translates to CSARKTGLETQYF.

The chain combines TRBV4-3 with TRBJ2-4; no reliable D call. Per the germline V gene, CDR1 is LGHNA and CDR2 is YSLEER. Trimming left V 3 bases short and J 1 base short, with 10 bases between. The CDR3 length is 15 residues. As DNA, the CDR3 is TGCGCCAGCAGCCAGGTATTATGGGCCAAAAACATTCAGTACTTC. Encoded protein: CASSQVLWAKNIQYF.

V is TRBV20-1 and J is TRBJ2-1; D is tentatively TRBD1 or TRBD2 (6 bases each). V shed 6 bases and J shed 9 bases, with 15 bases lying between them. This CDR3 contains 12 residues. Looked up from germline, CDR1 is DFQATT and CDR2 is SNEGSKA (reference sequence). CDR3 loop: CSADLGGIEQFF. CDR3 nucleotides: TGCAGTGCCGATTTAGGGGGGATTGAGCAGTTCTTC.

V is TRBV20-1 and J is TRBJ2-1; D is undetermined. Germline V gene data show CDR1 as DFQATT and CDR2 as SNEGSKA (reference sequence). V was shortened by 5 bases and J by 4 bases, with 18 bases between the two germline ends. This CDR3 spans 15 amino acids. The chain's CDR3 is CSAPRRSLIYNEQFF. In nucleotides, the CDR3 is TGCAGTGCTCCTAGAAGGAGTCTGATATACAATGAGCAGTTCTTC.

The rearrangement links TRBV6-1 to TRBJ1-5, with 8 nucleotides matching TRBD1. CDR1 is MNHNS, CDR2 SASEGT, per germline. This CDR3 contains 16 residues. With 1 base clipped from V and 6 bases from J, the junction kept 8 bases outside the gene matches. CDR3 nucleotide sequence: TGTGCCAGCAGTGAAGATCCGGGACAGGTGTTTCAGCCCCAGCATTTT. Residues: CASSEDPGQVFQPQHF.

The J gene is TRBJ2-3, the V gene TRBV20-1, with a possible D match to TRBD2 (6 bases). Germline V gene data show CDR1 as DFQATT and CDR2 as SNEGSKA (reference sequence). Deletions cut 3 bases from V and 0 bases from J, with 10 bases between. The CDR3 length is 14 residues. CDR3 coding DNA: TGCAGTGCTAGTCGCGGGACTAGCACAGATACGCAGTATTTT. Translation gives CSASRGTSTDTQYF.